This passage covers 5 T cell receptor beta chains from one sample sequenced in a study of control samples from healthy donors and cancer patients (dated by TCRdb to 2020 to 2022). To prepare the library, the immunoSEQ multiplex PCR assay was applied. Not all clones reach the TCRdb copy of this immuneACCESS table, which keeps in-frame sequences only. Checked studies attribute under half of the gap to unresolved V genes and leave the rest unexplained. This sample has 6,000 or so clones in its table, and about two thirds of those were observed once. The ten most abundant clones make up around 7.2% of the sample. Sequenced material: formalin-fixed, paraffin-embedded tissue. These receptors were obtained from a male donor with melanoma.

The rearrangement links TRBV20-1 to TRBJ2-1; maybe TRBD2 (6 bases). V lost 3 bases and J lost 6, with 21 bases in between. CDR1 is DFQATT, CDR2 SNEGSKA, per germline (reference sequence). CDR3 length: 16 amino acids. The CDR3 protein is CSASGYSGVGGNEQFF. The CDR3, as DNA: TGCAGTGCTAGTGGGTATAGCGGAGTGGGGGGCAATGAGCAGTTCTTC.

The chain carries TRBV5-5 and TRBJ2-1, with TRBD2 matching over 7 bases. V was pared by 10 bases and J by 2 bases, with 6 bases of the junction left unmatched. There are 13 residues in the CDR3. Germline values: CDR1 SGHKS, CDR2 YYEKEE (reference sequence). CDR3: CADGAGPYNEQFF. The CDR3 DNA follows: TGTGCCGACGGAGCGGGACCCTACAATGAGCAGTTCTTC. Looking up the rest from reference TRBV5-5 and TRBJ2-1 gives the full variable domain: DAGVTQSPTHLIKTRGQQVTLRCSPISGHKSVSWYQQVLGQGPQFIFQYYEKEERGRGNFPDRFSARQFPNYSSELNVNALLLGDSALYLCADGAGPYNEQFFGPGTRLTVL.

The chain is built from TRBV5-4 and TRBJ2-7, with 8 nucleotides matching TRBD2. This CDR3 comprises 13 residues. The germline V gene encodes CDR1 SGHNT and CDR2 YYREEE (reference sequence). J lost 5 bases, V lost 4 bases, and 5 bases had no gene match. The CDR3 coding sequence is TGTGCCAGCAGCCCCCAGACTAGCGACGAGCAGTACTTC. This translates into CASSPQTSDEQYF.

This sequence joins TRBV5-1 and TRBJ1-2, with 7 bases that match TRBD1. Germline V gene data show CDR1 as SGHRS and CDR2 as YFSETQ. This CDR3 is 16 amino acids long. V dropped 2 bases and J dropped 2; count of bases not matched to a gene: 9. The CDR3 bases are TGCGCCAGCAGCTTCCGGACAGGCCCATTCAACTATGGCTACACCTTC. Translating it yields CASSFRTGPFNYGYTF.

The rearrangement joins TRBV27 to TRBJ1-1; perhaps TRBD1 as D (5 bases). The CDR3 contains 15 residues. CDR1 is MNHEY, CDR2 SMNVEV, per germline (reference sequence). With 6 bases removed from V and 2 bases from J, the gap between germline ends came to 16 bases. The CDR3 DNA sequence: TGTGCCAGCAGGGGTTGGGGCGATAAAAACACTGAAGCTTTCTTT. It translates to CASRGWGDKNTEAFF.